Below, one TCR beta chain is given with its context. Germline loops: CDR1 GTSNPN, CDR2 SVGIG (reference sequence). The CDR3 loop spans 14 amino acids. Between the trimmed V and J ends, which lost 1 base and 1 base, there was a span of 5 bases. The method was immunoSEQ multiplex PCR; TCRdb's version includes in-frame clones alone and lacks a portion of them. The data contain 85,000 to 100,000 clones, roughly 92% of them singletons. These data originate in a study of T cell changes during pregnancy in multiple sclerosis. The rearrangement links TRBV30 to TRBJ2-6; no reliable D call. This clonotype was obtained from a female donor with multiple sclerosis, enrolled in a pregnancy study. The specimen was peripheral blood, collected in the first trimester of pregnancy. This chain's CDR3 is CAWSGLSGANVLTF. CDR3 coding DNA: TGTGCCTGGAGTGGACTTTCTGGGGCCAACGTCCTGACTTTC. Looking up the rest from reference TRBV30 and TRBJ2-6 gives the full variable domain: SQTIHQWPATLVQPVGSPLSLECTVEGTSNPNLYWYRQAAGRGLQLLFYSVGIGQISSEVPQNLSASRPQDRQFILSSKKLLLSDSGFYLCAWSGLSGANVLTFGAGSRLTVL.